Below, 13 T cell receptor beta chains from the same sample are listed, as sequenced in a study of T cells in Graves' hyperthyroidism and ophthalmopathy. RNA transcripts served as the template for amplifying TCR beta CDR3 regions. First-round RT-PCR of the TCR CDR3 relied on the HTBI primer set. Via MiXCR, TCRdb re-called the multiplex PCR reads, giving one row per CDR3 protein. The sample records under 550,000 distinct CDR3 sequences, about 20% being singletons. Sequenced material: blood. Receptors originate from a man in his forties or fifties with Graves' ophthalmopathy.

This clonotype was seen repeatedly, ten times or more. The rearrangement joins TRBV28 to TRBJ2-7; TRBD1 aligns across 7 bases. CDR3 length equals 16 residues. Unmatched junction bases numbered 11, after V lost 2 bases and J lost 4 bases. Germline loops: CDR1 MDHEN, CDR2 SYDVKM. The CDR3 DNA is TGTGCCAGCAGTTTAGGGTCGACAGGGTTCGGGTACGAGCAGTACTTC. It yields the protein CASSLGSTGFGYEQYF.

At least ten counts were recorded for this clonotype. This chain links TRBV7-6 with TRBJ2-5; TRBD2 matches 8 bases. J gave up 4 bases and V 5 bases, and 12 bases lay outside the gene matches. CDR3 size: 16 residues. Germline CDR1 reads SGHVS; CDR2 reads FNYEAQ. In nucleotides, the CDR3 is TGTGCCAGCAGCCCCAGGTCGGCGGGAGGAGGAGAGACCCAGTACTTC. Protein sequence: CASSPRSAGGGETQYF. The whole variable domain, filled in from reference TRBV7-6 and TRBJ2-5, reads GAGVSQSPRYKVTKRGQDVALRCDPISGHVSLYWYRQALGQGPEFLTYFNYEAQQDKSGLPNDRFSAERPEGSISTLTIQRTEQRDSAMYRCASSPRSAGGGETQYFGPGTRLLVL.

The V and J genes are TRBV12-3 or TRBV12-4 and TRBJ2-2; D is unresolved. This CDR3 contains 17 residues. V was trimmed by 5 bases and J by 0 bases, leaving 16 bases between them. The CDR3 bases are TGTGCCAGCAGTCCCGGTCTCCAGTTCGCGAACACCGGGGAGCTGTTTTTT. Encoded protein: CASSPGLQFANTGELFF.

A remark on this clonotype: At one end, the junction sequence differs from germline, possibly due to a read error. This sequence joins TRBV18 and TRBJ2-2; no firm D call. CDR1 and CDR2 (germline): KGHSH, LQKENI. The CDR3 loop spans 16 amino acids. The CDR3 bases are TGTGCCACCTCACCAATAACAGTGTCGAACACCGGGGAGCTGTTTTTT. This encodes CATSPITVSNTGELFF.

This clonotype showed up many times. J is TRBJ2-5 and V is TRBV12-3 or TRBV12-4; no clear D gene. This CDR3 has 11 amino acids. V dropped 2 bases and J dropped 5 bases, with 3 bases sitting between them. The CDR3 is CASSLRETQYF. The CDR3 DNA follows: TGTGCCAGCAGTTTAAGGGAGACCCAGTACTTC.

In this sample, this clonotype turned up a few times. The chain employs TRBV27 and TRBJ2-2; D perhaps matches TRBD2 (5 bases). The V gene's germline CDR1 is MNHEY and CDR2 SMNVEV (reference sequence). The CDR3 extends over 12 amino acids. V lost 4 bases and J 7 bases, leaving 7 bases between the germline ends. CDR3 nucleotide sequence: TGTGCCAGCAGTTATGGAGGCGGGGAGCTGTTTTTT. It encodes CASSYGGGELFF.

This clonotype was observed a few times. The chain joins TRBV20-1 to TRBJ2-7; 8 nucleotides line up with TRBD1. CDR1 is DFQATT and CDR2 is SNEGSKA in the germline V gene (reference sequence). The CDR3 is made up of 15 amino acids. The V segment lost 5 bases and the J segment 1 base; nucleotides outside the gene matches: 10. CDR3 bases: TGCAGTGCTCGCACGGGACAGGTCCTATCCTACGAGCAGTACTTC. This encodes CSARTGQVLSYEQYF.

The V call is TRBV10-3, the J call TRBJ2-3, with 10 nucleotides matching TRBD2. V lost 3 bases to trimming and J lost 5 bases; unmatched junction nucleotides: 8. The CDR3 is 16 amino acids. CDR1 and CDR2 from the germline V gene are ENHRY and SYGVKD. This chain's CDR3 is CAISDTSGGGRDTQYF. The CDR3 nucleotides read TGTGCCATCAGTGACACCAGCGGGGGGGGACGAGATACGCAGTATTTT.

This chain connects TRBV10-2 to TRBJ1-2; 7 bases fit TRBD1. With V trimmed by 5 bases and J by 8 bases, 5 bases remained unmatched. Germline CDR1 and CDR2: WSHSY and SAAADI. CDR3 length: 12 residues. The CDR3 nucleotides are TGCGCCAGCAGTACAGGGGAATGGGGCTACACCTTC. Residues: CASSTGEWGYTF.

The chain has TRBV6-1 and TRBJ2-5, with TRBD2 as a possible D gene (5 bases). The V end was cut by 6 bases, the J end by 5 bases, with 16 bases between. This CDR3 region has 14 residues. The germline gives CDR1 MNHNS, CDR2 SASEGT. Here the CDR3 reads CASSPGLTRETQYF. The CDR3 DNA reads TGTGCCAGCAGCCCCGGACTCACGCGGGAGACCCAGTACTTC.

This clonotype has a handful of counts. The V and J genes are TRBV5-1 and TRBJ1-6; 9 bases are shared with TRBD1. Trimming took 3 bases from V and 10 from J; bases not matched to a gene: 5. The CDR3 runs 14 residues. Per the germline V gene, CDR1 is SGHRS and CDR2 is YFSETQ. CDR3 sequence (DNA): TGCGCCAGCAGCTCGGACAGGGGCGGGTCACCCCTCCACTTT. Amino acid sequence: CASSSDRGGSPLHF.

This clonotype was observed at least ten times. The chain carries TRBV12-3 or TRBV12-4 and TRBJ1-2, with D possibly being TRBD1 (6 bases). This CDR3 has 17 amino acids. Deletions cut 2 bases from V and 5 bases from J, with 21 bases between. The chain's CDR3 is CASSLTGGWPLFYGYTF. CDR3 nucleotides: TGTGCCAGCAGTTTAACTGGGGGCTGGCCTCTCTTTTATGGCTACACCTTC.

In this sample, this clonotype turned up a few times. J is TRBJ2-7 and V is TRBV29-1, with unresolved D. The V gene's germline CDR1 is SQVTM and CDR2 ANQGSEA. V gave up 2 bases and J gave up 0 bases, with 5 bases separating them. This CDR3 spans 12 amino acids. CDR3 protein: CSVELLSYEQYF. DNA of the CDR3: TGCAGCGTTGAACTCCTCTCCTACGAGCAGTACTTC.